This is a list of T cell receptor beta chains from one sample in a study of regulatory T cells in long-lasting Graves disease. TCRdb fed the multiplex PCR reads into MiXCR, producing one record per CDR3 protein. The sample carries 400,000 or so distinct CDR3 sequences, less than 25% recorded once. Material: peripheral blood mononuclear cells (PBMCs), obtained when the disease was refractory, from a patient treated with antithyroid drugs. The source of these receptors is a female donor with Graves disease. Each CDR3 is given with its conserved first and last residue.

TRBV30 CAWAGAGETQYF
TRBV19 CASSPGTVSQPQHF
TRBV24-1 CATSESGGLGSNQPQHF
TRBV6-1 CASSDGVQETQYF
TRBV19 CASSGAGGGYEQYF
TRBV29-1 CSVRWFGTGKDYGYTF
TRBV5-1 CASSSPSGRNYEQYF
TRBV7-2 CASIFRTGNTEAFF
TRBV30 CAGSTGYTEAFF
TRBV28 CASSSPGQGTGELFF
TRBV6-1 CASGQGADNSPLHF
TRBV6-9 CASSYSDSSYVTEAFF
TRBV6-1 CASSLLGGDNQPQHF
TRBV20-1 CSAPIPGFNSDQPQHF
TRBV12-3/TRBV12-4 CASSTPTGAQGGNQPQHF
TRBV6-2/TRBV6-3 CASNPPGTGSTYGYTF
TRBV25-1 CASSGYSTEAFF
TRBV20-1 CSAADTGAGANVLTF
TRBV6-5 CASSYSGTGVSETQYF
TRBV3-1 CASSREEEAFF
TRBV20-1 CSGARDNQPQHF
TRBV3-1 CASSRGLAGGPYEQYF
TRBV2 CASSESRDSERGAENSPLHF
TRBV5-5 CASSPTGTSGQETQYF
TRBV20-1 CSARVEGSQPQHF
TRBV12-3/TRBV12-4 CASSLRQWETQYF
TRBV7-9 CASSLAGRGRRTYEQYF
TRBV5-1 CASSHGTGNTEAFF
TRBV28 CASSLPGSGTDTQYF
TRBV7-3 CASSPRGGDPYEQYF
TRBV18 CASSPSGGATEAFF
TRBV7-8 CASSLVSLLASSYEQYF
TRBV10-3 CAIGWAGKRETQYF
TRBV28 CASEGAYNSPLHF
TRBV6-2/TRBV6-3 CASSYAAGNYGYTF
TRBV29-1 CSVGQGAFYEQYF
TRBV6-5 CASSYSNPGFYNEQFF
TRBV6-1 CASSRNPNTEAFF
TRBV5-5 CASRRTLATNEKLFF
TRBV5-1 CASSSWTDSYEQYF
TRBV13 CASTTGAEQYF
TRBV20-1 CSASMGQSSYEQYF
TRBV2 CASSESPHSKYTEAFF
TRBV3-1 CASSPRDRVSEAFF
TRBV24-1 CATSVGGSGTGELFF
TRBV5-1 CASSVEFSGRFGTGELFF
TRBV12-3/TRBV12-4 CASSPASLVAGELFF
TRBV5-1 CASSLENEQYF
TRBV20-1 CSASKGRGVYEQYF
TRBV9 CASTIGQGYGYTF
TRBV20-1 CSASRLAGGSPYEQYF
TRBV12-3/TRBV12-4 CASSRAGDNEKLFF
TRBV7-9 CASSLSALLFF
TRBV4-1 CASSHRQGPLSSQETQYF